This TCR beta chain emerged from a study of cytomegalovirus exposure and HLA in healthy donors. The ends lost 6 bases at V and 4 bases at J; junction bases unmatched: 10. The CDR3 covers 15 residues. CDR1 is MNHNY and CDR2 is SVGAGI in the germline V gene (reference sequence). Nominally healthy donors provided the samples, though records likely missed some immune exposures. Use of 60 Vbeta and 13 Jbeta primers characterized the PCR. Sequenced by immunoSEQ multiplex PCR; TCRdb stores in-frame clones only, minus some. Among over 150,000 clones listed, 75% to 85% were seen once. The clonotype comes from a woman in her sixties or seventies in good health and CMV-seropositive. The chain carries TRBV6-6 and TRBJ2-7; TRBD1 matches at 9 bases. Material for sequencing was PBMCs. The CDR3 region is CASSQTGGALYEQYF. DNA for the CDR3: TGTGCCAGCAGCCAAACAGGGGGCGCATTATACGAGCAGTACTTC.